The 18 T cell receptor beta chains reported below all come from one sample, sequenced in a study of blood T cell repertoires in COVID-19. The table came from immunoSEQ multiplex PCR; TCRdb's copy has only in-frame clones and leaves some out. The sample carries around 230,000 clones, about nine tenths recorded once. The sequenced sample was PBMCs or T cells enriched from blood (not recorded which). Receptors originate from a middle-aged woman with acute COVID-19.

V usage is TRBV11-2 and J usage is TRBJ1-5, with TRBD1 identical over 9 bases. V lost 5 bases and J lost 2; bases outside the gene matches: 7. The CDR3 has 16 amino acids. The germline V gene has CDR1 SGHAT and CDR2 FQNNGV. The CDR3 bases are TGTGCCAGCAGCAAACAGGGGGCCGCGGGCAATCAGCCCCAGCATTTT. Translation: CASSKQGAAGNQPQHF.

The rearrangement links TRBV9 to TRBJ2-2; D is unresolved. Trimming cost V 0 bases and J 6 bases, with 15 bases left between them. The germline gives CDR1 SGDLS, CDR2 YYNGEE. This CDR3 contains 16 residues. The CDR3 nucleotides are TGTGCCAGCAGCGTAGCCGGAGCGTCCTTTGCCGGGGAGCTGTTTTTT. Its translation is CASSVAGASFAGELFF.

The DNA of the CDR3 is TGTGCCAGCAGGGGGTACGGGGGTCCGGAAAACTATGGCTACACCTTC. This gives the protein CASRGYGGPENYGYTF. The V and J genes are TRBV2 and TRBJ1-2; possible D gene TRBD1, 5 bases. The germline CDR1 and CDR2 sequences are SNHLY and FYNNEI. V lost 6 bases to trimming and J lost 2 bases, with 19 bases between them. The CDR3 loop spans 16 amino acids.

J is TRBJ1-6 and V is TRBV7-8; 9 nucleotides align to TRBD1. CDR1 SGHVS and CDR2 FQNEAQ come from the germline V gene. The J segment lost 10 bases and the V segment lost 3 bases, leaving 7 bases of the junction unmatched. CDR3 length equals 15 residues. The CDR3 bases are TGTGCCAGCAGCTTTCAACAGGGGGCAGGATCACCCCTCCACTTT. Its protein product is CASSFQQGAGSPLHF.

This chain joins TRBV11-2 and TRBJ1-5; D not certain. Looked up from germline, CDR1 is SGHAT and CDR2 is FQNNGV. The CDR3 loop spans 13 amino acids. Trimming left V 2 bases short and J 6 bases short, with 8 bases between. The CDR3 DNA reads TGTGCCAGCAGCTTATCAGTTATTCAGCCCCAGCATTTT. This gives the protein CASSLSVIQPQHF.

J is TRBJ1-5 and V is TRBV5-4; TRBD1 matches at 9 bases. The CDR3 totals 18 residues. V shed 3 bases and J 3 bases; nucleotides not matched to a gene: 13. CDR1 SGHNT and CDR2 YYREEE come from the germline V gene (reference sequence). Written as DNA, the CDR3 is TGTGCCAGCAGCTCCGACGGGACAGGGTTTGGAGTCAATCAGCCCCAGCATTTT. It is translated as CASSSDGTGFGVNQPQHF.

The gene calls are TRBV9 and TRBJ1-5, with 7 nucleotides matching TRBD1. With 5 bases clipped from V and 5 bases from J, the junction kept 4 bases outside the gene matches. The CDR3 extends over 13 amino acids. From germline, CDR1 is SGDLS and CDR2 YYNGEE. Written as DNA, the CDR3 is TGTGCCAGCAGTCGTACAGGGGATCAGCCCCAGCATTTT. Translation gives CASSRTGDQPQHF.

This rearrangement joins TRBV6-2 or TRBV6-3 to TRBJ1-1; 7 nucleotides line up with TRBD1. The CDR3 runs to 16 residues. CDR1 is MNHEY, CDR2 SVGEGT, per germline. Trimming cost V 7 bases and J 0 bases; bases outside gene matches: 11. CDR3 amino acids: CASNPVPTGVNTEAFF. Here the CDR3 DNA reads TGTGCCAGCAACCCGGTCCCTACAGGGGTGAACACTGAAGCTTTCTTT.

The V and J genes are TRBV7-2 and TRBJ1-1, with D possibly being TRBD1 (6 bases). Germline values: CDR1 SGHTA, CDR2 FQGNSA. The CDR3 extends over 14 amino acids. The V gene lost 2 bases and the J gene lost 5 bases, with 12 bases spanning the gap. CDR3 amino acids: CASSLSLRGTEAFF. The CDR3 nucleotides are TGTGCCAGCAGCTTAAGCCTCAGGGGAACTGAAGCTTTCTTT.

The chain uses TRBV3-1 (or the pseudogene TRBV3-2) and TRBJ1-1; TRBD1 is a possible D gene (5 bases). This CDR3 comprises 14 residues. Trimming removed 4 bases at V and 1 base at J, with 10 bases between. Germline V gene lookup returns CDR1 LGHDT and CDR2 YNNKEL (reference sequence). The chain's CDR3 is CASSPGLGNTEAFF. For the CDR3, the DNA is TGTGCCAGCAGCCCGGGACTAGGGAACACTGAAGCTTTCTTT.

CDR3 sequence reads: CASSLNGPDHYGYTF. The CDR3 bases are TGTGCCAGCAGCTTAAATGGGCCAGACCACTATGGCTACACCTTC. The chain employs TRBV11-2 and TRBJ1-2; D unresolved. This CDR3 contains 15 residues. Germline V lookup: CDR1 SGHAT, CDR2 FQNNGV. Trimming took 2 bases from V and 3 from J, leaving 13 bases between them. The whole variable domain, remainder taken from reference TRBV11-2 and TRBJ1-2, is EAGVAQSPRYKIIEKRQSVAFWCNPISGHATLYWYQQILGQGPKLLIQFQNNGVVDDSQLPKDRFSAERLKGVDSTLKIQPAKLEDSAVYLCASSLNGPDHYGYTFGSGTRLTVV.

The chain combines TRBV18 with TRBJ1-2; 7 bases map to TRBD1. Germline CDR1 KGHSH, CDR2 LQKENI. The CDR3 sequence is 16 residues long. The V segment lost 6 bases and the J segment 0 bases; nucleotides outside the gene matches: 10. The CDR3 region has the DNA TGTGCCAGCTCGCCCAGACAGGGACCCCCTAACTATGGCTACACCTTC. Protein sequence: CASSPRQGPPNYGYTF.

This chain joins TRBV5-1 and TRBJ1-1; 7 positions match TRBD1. The CDR3 length is 17 residues. V lost 3 bases, J lost 3 bases, and 14 bases stayed unmatched. The germline V gene has CDR1 SGHRS and CDR2 YFSETQ. The CDR3, as DNA: TGCGCCAGCAGCTCCGGACAGGCGGCATTGGGGGACACTGAAGCTTTCTTT. Amino acids: CASSSGQAALGDTEAFF.

The rearrangement links TRBV28 to TRBJ1-1; 8 nucleotides line up with TRBD1. V dropped 6 bases and J dropped 3; count of bases not matched to a gene: 9. Germline values: CDR1 MDHEN, CDR2 SYDVKM. The CDR3 is 15 residues long. CDR3: CASSRNRGQDTEAFF. For the CDR3, the DNA is TGTGCCAGCAGCCGTAACAGGGGACAGGACACTGAAGCTTTCTTT.

The chain is built from TRBV2 and TRBJ1-6, with D hard to call. V lost 5 bases to trimming and J lost 7 bases, with 9 bases between them. The CDR3 is 13 amino acids. The germline V gene encodes CDR1 SNHLY and CDR2 FYNNEI. The CDR3 coding sequence is TGTGCCAGCAGTAACAGAGACAATTCACCCCTCCACTTT. The encoded protein is CASSNRDNSPLHF. The full variable domain, with the rest looked up from reference TRBV2 and TRBJ1-6, is EPEVTQTPSHQVTQMGQEVILRCVPISNHLYFYWYRQILGQKVEFLVSFYNNEISEKSEIFDDQFSVERPDGSNFTLKIRSTKLEDSAMYFCASSNRDNSPLHFGNGTRLTVT.

The chain is built from TRBV6-2 or TRBV6-3 and TRBJ1-3; a weak D match, TRBD1 (6 bases). Germline-derived CDR1 and CDR2 are MNHEY and SVGEGT. V shed 2 bases and J shed 1 base, with 12 bases lying between them. The CDR3 is 16 residues long. The CDR3 DNA reads as TGTGCCAGCAGTTACCCCTTGACAGGATCTGGAAACACCATATATTTT. Amino acids: CASSYPLTGSGNTIYF.

The chain recombines TRBV4-3 with TRBJ1-5, with D perhaps matching TRBD1 (6 bases). This CDR3 region has 16 residues. Germline V gives CDR1 LGHNA, CDR2 YSLEER. Trimming removed 0 bases at V and 1 base at J, with 10 bases between. In DNA form, the CDR3 reads TGCGCCAGCAGCCAAGATTATACAGGGAGCAATCAGCCCCAGCATTTT. This encodes CASSQDYTGSNQPQHF.

The chain has TRBV7-8 and TRBJ1-2, with 9 positions matching TRBD1. CDR1 and CDR2 from the germline V gene are SGHVS and FQNEAQ. With V trimmed by 5 bases and J by 1 base, 5 bases remained unmatched. This CDR3 has 15 residues. CDR3 sequence reads: CASSRGTGFNYGYTF. The CDR3 nucleotides are TGTGCCAGCAGCCGAGGGACAGGGTTTAACTATGGCTACACCTTC.